The source of this TCR beta chain is a study of tumor and adjacent non-tumor tissue in lung cancer. Study-wide results and limits: Tumor TCR diversity, when higher, was linked to shorter survival. Normal lung showed higher cumulative top 100 clone frequency than tumor.

Germline V gene lookup returns CDR1 MRHNA and CDR2 SNTAGT. The CDR3 is made up of 19 amino acids. In the case of this clonotype: The antigen is unknown. A read error may explain this, as a much larger clone is one base away.

A modified ARM-PCR protocol with three rounds of nested PCR amplified TCRbeta. In TCRdb, the multiplex PCR reads were re-called with MiXCR into one record per CDR3 protein. The data contain approximately 76,000 distinct CDR3 sequences, 65% to 75% of them singletons. RNA was extracted from bulk tissue without any cell sorting. Between August and November 2014, newly diagnosed, chemotherapy-naive lung cancer patients underwent thoracic surgery in China. This TCR derives from a woman in her sixties or seventies with non-small cell lung cancer. The sequenced sample was lung tumor tissue. The V gene is TRBV6-4, the J gene TRBJ2-2; 12 bases fit TRBD1. CDR3 protein: CANSDGGDRGPINTGELFF. CDR3 in DNA: TGTGCCAACAGTGACGGAGGGGACAGGGGGCCCATTAACACCGGGGAGCTGTTTTTT.